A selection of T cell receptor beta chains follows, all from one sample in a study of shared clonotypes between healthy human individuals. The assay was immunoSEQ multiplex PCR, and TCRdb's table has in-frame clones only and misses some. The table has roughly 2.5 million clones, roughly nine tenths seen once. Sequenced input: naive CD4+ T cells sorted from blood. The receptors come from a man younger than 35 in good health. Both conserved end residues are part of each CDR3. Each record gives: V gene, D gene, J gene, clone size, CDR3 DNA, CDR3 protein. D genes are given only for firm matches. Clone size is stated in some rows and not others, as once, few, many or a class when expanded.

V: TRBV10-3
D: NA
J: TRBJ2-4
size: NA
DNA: TGTGCCATCAGTGAGTCAGAGGTGGGCAAAAACATTCAGTACTTC
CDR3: CAISESEVGKNIQYF

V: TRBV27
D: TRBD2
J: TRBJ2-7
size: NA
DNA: TGTGCCACGCGACTAGCGGGAGTATACGAGCAGTACTTC
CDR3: CATRLAGVYEQYF

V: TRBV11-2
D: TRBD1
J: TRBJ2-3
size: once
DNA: TGTGCCAGCAGGGACAGGGGGCGCCCAGATACGCAGTATTTT
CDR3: CASRDRGRPDTQYF

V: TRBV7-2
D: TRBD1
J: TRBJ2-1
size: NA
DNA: TGTGCCAGCAGCTTAGACAGGGGGCACAATGAGCAGTTCTTC
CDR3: CASSLDRGHNEQFF

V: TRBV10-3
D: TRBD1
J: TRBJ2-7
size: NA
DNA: TGTGCCATCAGTGAGTCGGGACAGTCCGGCGAGCAGTACTTC
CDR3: CAISESGQSGEQYF

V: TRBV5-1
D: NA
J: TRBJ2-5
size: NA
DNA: TGCGCCAGCAGCTTGGAAGGCGCCGGGACCCAGTACTTC
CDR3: CASSLEGAGTQYF

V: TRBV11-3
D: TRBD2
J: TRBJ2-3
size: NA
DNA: TGTGCCAGCAGCTGGGGGGGAGCAGATACGCAGTATTTT
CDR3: CASSWGGADTQYF

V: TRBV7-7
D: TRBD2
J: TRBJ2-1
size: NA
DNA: TGTGCTAGCGCAAGAGGGCTAGCGGGGTACAATGAGCAGTTCTTC
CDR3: CASARGLAGYNEQFF

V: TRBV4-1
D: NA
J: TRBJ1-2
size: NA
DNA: TGCGCCAGCAGCCAAGCCGTGGCGTACAATGGCTACACCTTC
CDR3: CASSQAVAYNGYTF

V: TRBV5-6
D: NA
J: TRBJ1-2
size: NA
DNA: TGTGCCAGCAGCTTGGCGGGGGTGAGTGGCTACACCTTC
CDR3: CASSLAGVSGYTF

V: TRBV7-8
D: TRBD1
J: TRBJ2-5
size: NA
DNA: TGTGCCAGCAGCTTAGTTAGTTGGACAGGGAGAGAGACCCAGTACTTC
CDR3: CASSLVSWTGRETQYF

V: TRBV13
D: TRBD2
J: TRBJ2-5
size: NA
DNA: TGTGCCAGCAGCCCCGGACTAGCGGGGGGCAAAGAGACCCAGTACTTC
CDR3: CASSPGLAGGKETQYF

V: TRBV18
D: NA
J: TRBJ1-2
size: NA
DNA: TGTGCCAGCTCAGAGGGAACTACTAACTATGGCTACACCTTC
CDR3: CASSEGTTNYGYTF

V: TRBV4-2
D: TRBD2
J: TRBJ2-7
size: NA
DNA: TGTGCCAGCAGCCAAACCCTTCCGGGGGGGTCGCACTACGAGCAGTACTTC
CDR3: CASSQTLPGGSHYEQYF

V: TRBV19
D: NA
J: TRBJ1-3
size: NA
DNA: TGTGCCAGCGGGCGGGCGAGCTCTGGAAACACCATATATTTT
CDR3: CASGRASSGNTIYF

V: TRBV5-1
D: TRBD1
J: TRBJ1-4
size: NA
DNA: TGCGCCAGCAGCTCTACGACGGGGACAGGGAATGAAAAACTGTTTTTT
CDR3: CASSSTTGTGNEKLFF

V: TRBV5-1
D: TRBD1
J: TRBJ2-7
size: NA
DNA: TGCGCCAGCAGCCCGGAGGGACAGGGGCCCTACGAGCAGTACTTC
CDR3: CASSPEGQGPYEQYF

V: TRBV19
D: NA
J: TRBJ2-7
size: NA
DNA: TGTGCCAGTAGTATCGCTGGGGGCGACATGAAGGAGCAGTACTTC
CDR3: CASSIAGGDMKEQYF

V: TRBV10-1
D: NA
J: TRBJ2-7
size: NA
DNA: TGCGCCAGCAGTGAGTCAGGGAGATACGGGCAGTACTTC
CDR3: CASSESGRYGQYF

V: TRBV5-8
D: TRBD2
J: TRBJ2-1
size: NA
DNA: TGTGCCAGCAGCTTGGTCCAGCGGGGGCACTCCTACAATGAGCAGTTCTTC
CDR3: CASSLVQRGHSYNEQFF

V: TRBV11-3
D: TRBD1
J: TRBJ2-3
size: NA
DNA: TGTGCCAGCAGCCTACAGGGGGCTAGCACAGATACGCAGTATTTT
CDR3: CASSLQGASTDTQYF

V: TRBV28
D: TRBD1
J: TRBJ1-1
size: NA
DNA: TGTGCCAGCAGTTCGGCGGGACAGGGGACGATGAACACTGAAGCTTTCTTT
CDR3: CASSSAGQGTMNTEAFF

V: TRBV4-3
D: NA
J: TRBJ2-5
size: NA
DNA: TGCGCCAGCAGCCACGTTGGAGGAGGAGAGACCCAGTACTTC
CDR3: CASSHVGGGETQYF

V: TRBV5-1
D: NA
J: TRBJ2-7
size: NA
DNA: TGCGCCAGCAGCTTGAATACAGGCGTCCCCTACGAGCAGTACTTC
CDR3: CASSLNTGVPYEQYF

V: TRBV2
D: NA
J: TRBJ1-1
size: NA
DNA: TGTGCCAGCGGATGGACAGAGAACACTGAAGCTTTCTTT
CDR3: CASGWTENTEAFF

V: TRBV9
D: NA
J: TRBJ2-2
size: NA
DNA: TGTGCCAGCAGCCCCCATGGGGCAGGGGCGGGCACCGGGGAGCTGTTTTTT
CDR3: CASSPHGAGAGTGELFF

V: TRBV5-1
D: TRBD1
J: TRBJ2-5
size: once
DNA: TGCGCCAGCAGCTTGGCACAGGGGGGCTTGCAAGAGACCCAGTACTTC
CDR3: CASSLAQGGLQETQYF

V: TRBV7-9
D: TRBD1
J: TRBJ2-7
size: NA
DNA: TGTGCCAGCAGCTTAGTTAGAGCAGGGGGTTACGAGCAGTACTTC
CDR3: CASSLVRAGGYEQYF

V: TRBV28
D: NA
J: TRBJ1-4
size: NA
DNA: TGTGCCAGCAGTCCACCGGCCCAGGGTAATTATGAAAAACTGTTTTTT
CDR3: CASSPPAQGNYEKLFF

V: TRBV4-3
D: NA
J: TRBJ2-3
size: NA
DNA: TGCGCCAGCAGCCAAGATCGCGGAGATACGCAGTATTTT
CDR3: CASSQDRGDTQYF

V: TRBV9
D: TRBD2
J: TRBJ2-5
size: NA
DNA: TGTGCCAGCAGCGTAGGAGTAGCGGGACAAGAGACCCAGTACTTC
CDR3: CASSVGVAGQETQYF

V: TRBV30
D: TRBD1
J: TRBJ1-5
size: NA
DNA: TGTGCCTGGAGTGTACGAGGTGGAGGACAGGGAAATCAGCCCCAGCATTTT
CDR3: CAWSVRGGGQGNQPQHF

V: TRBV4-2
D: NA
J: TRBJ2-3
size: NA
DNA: TGTGCCAGCAGCCTGGGGCAGGCAGAAAGGCCAGATACGCAGTATTTT
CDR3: CASSLGQAERPDTQYF

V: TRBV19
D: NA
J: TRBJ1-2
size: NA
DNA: TGTGCCAGTAGTATAGCGGGCAGCTATGGCTACACCTTC
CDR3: CASSIAGSYGYTF

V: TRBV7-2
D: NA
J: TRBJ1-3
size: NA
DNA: TGTGCCAGCAGGTCCTTGGGGGGAAACACCATATATTTT
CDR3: CASRSLGGNTIYF

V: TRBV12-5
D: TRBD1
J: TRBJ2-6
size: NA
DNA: TGTGCTAGTGGTCTCGGGACAGGGAGGCAGTCTGGGGCCAACGTCCTGACTTTC
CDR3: CASGLGTGRQSGANVLTF

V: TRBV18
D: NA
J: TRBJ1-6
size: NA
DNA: TGTGCCAGCTCACCACCGTCAGGGGATAATTCACCCCTCCACTTT
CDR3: CASSPPSGDNSPLHF

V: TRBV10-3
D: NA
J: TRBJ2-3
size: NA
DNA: TGTGCCATCAGTGATTGGGGGGAAGCACAAAGAAATACGCAGTATTTT
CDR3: CAISDWGEAQRNTQYF

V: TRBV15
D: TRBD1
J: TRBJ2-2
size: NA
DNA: TGTGCCACCAGCAGGGACAGGGCTGCCGGGGAGCTGTTTTTT
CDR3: CATSRDRAAGELFF

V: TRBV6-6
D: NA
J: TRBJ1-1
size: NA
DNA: TGTGCCAGCAGTTACACGGCGAACACTGAAGCTTTCTTT
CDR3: CASSYTANTEAFF